This T cell receptor beta chain was observed in a study of blood T cell repertoires in COVID-19. Between the trimmed V and J ends, which lost 5 bases and 4 bases, there was a span of 3 bases. The CDR3 sequence is 12 residues long. Germline V gives CDR1 SGHTA, CDR2 FQGNSA. Original handling: It was from reference gene primer amplification that nucleated cell counts were estimated. The assay was immunoSEQ multiplex PCR, and TCRdb's table has in-frame clones only and misses some. V and J calls and clone size are as listed in that table; D and trimming were resolved from the DNA. The top ten hold under 5.5% of the sample, which has roughly 250,000 clones, 82% seen once. With respect to this clone: The identical CDR3 is also encoded by other nucleotide sequences in the sample.

This sequence joins TRBV7-2 and TRBJ1-6, with D hard to call. Input material: peripheral blood. The TCR comes from a woman older than 75 with active or convalescent COVID-19. The CDR3, as DNA: TGTGCCAGCAGCCCATATAATTCACCCCTCCACTTT. Protein sequence: CASSPYNSPLHF. The variable domain in full, with the rest retrieved from reference TRBV7-2 and TRBJ1-6, is GAGVSQSPSNKVTEKGKDVELRCDPISGHTALYWYRQSLGQGLEFLIYFQGNSAPDKSGLPSDRFSAERTGGSVSTLTIQRTQQEDSAVYLCASSPYNSPLHFGNGTRLTVT.